A selection of T cell receptor beta chains follows, all from one sample in a study of blood T cell repertoires in COVID-19. The assay was immunoSEQ multiplex PCR, and TCRdb's table has in-frame clones only and misses some. The repertoire has hundreds of thousands of clones, 85% to 90% of them found once; the top ten carry 1%. Sequencing was performed on PBMCs or T cells enriched from blood (not recorded which). These receptors all stem from a man younger than 35 who had recovered from COVID-19. CDR3s include the opening cysteine and the closing phenylalanine or tryptophan. D genes are given only for firm matches. Clone size, where shown, is once, few, many, or a class for clones that have expanded.

d_call: .
j_call: TRBJ2-1
v_call: TRBV11-3
clone_size: .
cdr3_aa: CASSFGVPSSYNEQFF
cdr3_nt: TGTGCCAGCAGCTTCGGGGTACCGAGCTCCTACAATGAGCAGTTCTTC

d_call: .
j_call: TRBJ2-7
v_call: TRBV6-2/TRBV6-3
clone_size: .
cdr3_aa: CASSYSRFRYYEQYF
cdr3_nt: TGTGCCAGCAGTTACTCGAGATTTCGGTACTACGAGCAGTACTTC

d_call: .
j_call: TRBJ1-6
v_call: TRBV6-5
clone_size: .
cdr3_aa: CASGLSGGSSPLHF
cdr3_nt: TGTGCCAGCGGCCTGTCTGGGGGGTCTTCACCCCTCCACTTT

d_call: TRBD2
j_call: TRBJ2-1
v_call: TRBV3-1/TRBV3-2
clone_size: .
cdr3_aa: CASRPSSGTYNEQFF
cdr3_nt: TGTGCCAGCAGGCCTTCTAGCGGTACCTACAATGAGCAGTTCTTC

d_call: TRBD1
j_call: TRBJ2-6
v_call: TRBV7-9
clone_size: .
cdr3_aa: CASSLPTGAGANVLTF
cdr3_nt: TGTGCCAGCAGCCTACCAACAGGGGCTGGGGCCAACGTCCTGACTTTC

d_call: .
j_call: TRBJ2-1
v_call: TRBV29-1
clone_size: .
cdr3_aa: CSVDIWQNNEQFF
cdr3_nt: TGCAGCGTTGATATATGGCAGAACAATGAGCAGTTCTTC

d_call: .
j_call: TRBJ2-3
v_call: TRBV7-9
clone_size: .
cdr3_aa: CASMRRTSTDTQYF
cdr3_nt: TGTGCCTCCATGCGGAGAACTAGCACAGATACGCAGTATTTT

d_call: .
j_call: TRBJ1-1
v_call: TRBV2
clone_size: .
cdr3_aa: CASSLDKNTEAFF
cdr3_nt: TGTGCCAGCAGCCTGGACAAGAACACTGAAGCTTTCTTT

d_call: TRBD2
j_call: TRBJ2-1
v_call: TRBV29-1
clone_size: .
cdr3_aa: CSVGLAVNNEQFF
cdr3_nt: TGCAGCGTTGGGCTAGCGGTGAACAATGAGCAGTTCTTC

d_call: .
j_call: TRBJ2-3
v_call: TRBV18
clone_size: .
cdr3_aa: CASSKTWVLSGASTDTQYF
cdr3_nt: TGTGCCAGCTCCAAAACCTGGGTTCTGAGCGGCGCTAGCACAGATACGCAGTATTTT

d_call: TRBD1
j_call: TRBJ1-3
v_call: TRBV6-5
clone_size: few
cdr3_aa: CASSLSQGVGNTIYF
cdr3_nt: TGTGCCAGCAGCTTATCTCAGGGGGTCGGAAACACCATATATTTT

d_call: TRBD1
j_call: TRBJ1-5
v_call: TRBV9
clone_size: few
cdr3_aa: CASSASGTGNQPQHF
cdr3_nt: TGTGCCAGCAGCGCCTCCGGGACAGGCAATCAGCCCCAGCATTTT

d_call: TRBD2
j_call: TRBJ2-7
v_call: TRBV28
clone_size: .
cdr3_aa: CASSLSGTSGSYEQYF
cdr3_nt: TGTGCCAGCAGTTTATCAGGGACTAGCGGGAGCTACGAGCAGTACTTC

d_call: .
j_call: TRBJ2-1
v_call: TRBV7-6
clone_size: .
cdr3_aa: CASSLGQQSYNEQFF
cdr3_nt: TGTGCCAGCAGCTTAGGACAGCAATCTTACAATGAGCAGTTCTTC

d_call: .
j_call: TRBJ2-2
v_call: TRBV5-1
clone_size: .
cdr3_aa: CASSSFRGTGELFF
cdr3_nt: TGCGCCAGCAGCTCCTTCCGGGGAACGGGGGAGCTGTTTTTT

d_call: TRBD1
j_call: TRBJ1-2
v_call: TRBV25-1
clone_size: .
cdr3_aa: CASSVAGGGYTF
cdr3_nt: TGTGCCAGCAGTGTGGCAGGGGGTGGCTACACCTTC

d_call: .
j_call: TRBJ2-7
v_call: TRBV5-6
clone_size: .
cdr3_aa: CASSLFLGTAYEQYF
cdr3_nt: TGTGCCAGCAGCTTGTTCCTGGGTACAGCCTACGAGCAGTACTTC

d_call: .
j_call: TRBJ2-2
v_call: TRBV5-1
clone_size: .
cdr3_aa: CASSVRVPNTGELFF
cdr3_nt: TGCGCCAGCAGCGTGCGGGTCCCGAACACCGGGGAGCTGTTTTTT

d_call: TRBD2
j_call: TRBJ2-1
v_call: TRBV19
clone_size: .
cdr3_aa: CASSMWSLAGYNEQFF
cdr3_nt: TGTGCCAGTAGTATGTGGTCGCTAGCGGGGTACAATGAGCAGTTCTTC

d_call: TRBD1
j_call: TRBJ1-6
v_call: TRBV27
clone_size: .
cdr3_aa: CASKTGVTGDNSPLHF
cdr3_nt: TGTGCCAGCAAAACGGGGGTGACAGGGGATAATTCACCCCTCCACTTT

d_call: .
j_call: TRBJ2-2
v_call: TRBV28
clone_size: .
cdr3_aa: CASSWTALHTGELFF
cdr3_nt: TGTGCCAGCAGTTGGACTGCCTTGCACACCGGGGAGCTGTTTTTT

d_call: TRBD2
j_call: TRBJ2-1
v_call: TRBV19
clone_size: .
cdr3_aa: CASSLGTSGREEQFF
cdr3_nt: TGTGCCAGTAGTCTCGGGACTAGCGGGAGAGAGGAGCAGTTCTTC

d_call: .
j_call: TRBJ2-1
v_call: TRBV27
clone_size: .
cdr3_aa: CASSQDARGEQFF
cdr3_nt: TGTGCCAGCAGTCAGGACGCAAGGGGTGAGCAGTTCTTC

d_call: .
j_call: TRBJ1-1
v_call: TRBV3-1/TRBV3-2
clone_size: .
cdr3_aa: CASSPNGQLNTEAFF
cdr3_nt: TGTGCCAGCAGCCCCAACGGACAGTTGAACACTGAAGCTTTCTTT

d_call: .
j_call: TRBJ1-1
v_call: TRBV11-2
clone_size: .
cdr3_aa: CASSLQGFDTEAFF
cdr3_nt: TGTGCCAGCAGCTTACAGGGTTTTGACACTGAAGCTTTCTTT

d_call: .
j_call: TRBJ1-2
v_call: TRBV20-1
clone_size: .
cdr3_aa: CSASARGGGYTF
cdr3_nt: TGCAGTGCTAGTGCTAGGGGGGGAGGCTACACCTTC

d_call: TRBD2
j_call: TRBJ2-1
v_call: TRBV19
clone_size: .
cdr3_aa: CASSLYGAGGPRGNEQFF
cdr3_nt: TGTGCCAGTAGTCTATACGGAGCGGGAGGCCCTCGCGGGAATGAGCAGTTCTTC

d_call: TRBD2
j_call: TRBJ2-1
v_call: TRBV9
clone_size: .
cdr3_aa: CASTNLGGTSTANEQFF
cdr3_nt: TGTGCCAGCACCAACCTGGGGGGGACTAGCACCGCTAATGAGCAGTTCTTC

d_call: TRBD2
j_call: TRBJ2-7
v_call: TRBV27
clone_size: .
cdr3_aa: CASSVSGRISYEQYF
cdr3_nt: TGTGCCAGCAGTGTTAGCGGGAGGATTTCCTACGAGCAGTACTTC

d_call: TRBD2
j_call: TRBJ2-7
v_call: TRBV28
clone_size: .
cdr3_aa: CASSPGGRFYEQYF
cdr3_nt: TGTGCCAGCAGTCCCGGGGGGAGATTCTACGAGCAGTACTTC

d_call: .
j_call: TRBJ2-7
v_call: TRBV10-1
clone_size: few
cdr3_aa: CASSEWTGESEQYF
cdr3_nt: TGCGCCAGCAGTGAATGGACGGGGGAATCCGAGCAGTACTTC

d_call: TRBD1
j_call: TRBJ1-3
v_call: TRBV9
clone_size: .
cdr3_aa: CASSPRDREYTIYF
cdr3_nt: TGTGCCAGCAGCCCCCGGGACAGGGAATACACCATATATTTT

d_call: .
j_call: TRBJ1-1
v_call: TRBV3-1/TRBV3-2
clone_size: .
cdr3_aa: CASKSSGTRNTEAFF
cdr3_nt: TGTGCCAGCAAAAGCTCCGGGACACGGAACACTGAAGCTTTCTTT

d_call: TRBD1
j_call: TRBJ1-1
v_call: TRBV3-1/TRBV3-2
clone_size: .
cdr3_aa: CASSLTHRGRRTEAFF
cdr3_nt: TGTGCCAGCAGCCTCACTCACAGGGGGCGCCGGACTGAAGCTTTCTTT

d_call: TRBD1
j_call: TRBJ2-7
v_call: TRBV6-5
clone_size: .
cdr3_aa: CASSSGTGAREQYF
cdr3_nt: TGTGCCAGCAGTTCCGGGACAGGGGCTCGCGAGCAGTACTTC

d_call: TRBD1
j_call: TRBJ1-4
v_call: TRBV4-3
clone_size: .
cdr3_aa: CASSQEEPGTGVEKLFF
cdr3_nt: TGCGCCAGCAGCCAAGAGGAACCCGGGACAGGGGTGGAAAAACTGTTTTTT

d_call: TRBD1
j_call: TRBJ2-7
v_call: TRBV6-5
clone_size: once
cdr3_aa: CASRGQGLSYEQYF
cdr3_nt: TGTGCCAGCCGGGGACAGGGGCTGTCCTACGAGCAGTACTTC

d_call: .
j_call: TRBJ1-5
v_call: TRBV5-5
clone_size: .
cdr3_aa: CASRPGVGNQPQHF
cdr3_nt: TGTGCCAGCAGACCCGGGGTCGGCAATCAGCCCCAGCATTTT

d_call: .
j_call: TRBJ1-1
v_call: TRBV6-1
clone_size: .
cdr3_aa: CASSEALGGANTEAFF
cdr3_nt: TGTGCCAGCAGTGAAGCGCTCGGAGGGGCCAACACTGAAGCTTTCTTT

d_call: .
j_call: TRBJ2-3
v_call: TRBV7-2
clone_size: .
cdr3_aa: CASRYPPSQRGTDTQYF
cdr3_nt: TGTGCCAGCAGATACCCTCCATCCCAGCGGGGCACAGATACGCAGTATTTT

d_call: .
j_call: TRBJ2-4
v_call: TRBV7-3
clone_size: .
cdr3_aa: CASSPDGNIQYF
cdr3_nt: TGTGCCAGCAGCCCCGACGGGAACATTCAGTACTTC

d_call: .
j_call: TRBJ2-7
v_call: TRBV2
clone_size: .
cdr3_aa: CASSESEGPTYEQYF
cdr3_nt: TGTGCCAGCAGTGAGTCGGAGGGCCCTACTTACGAGCAGTACTTC